The table lists the clone carrying this T cell receptor (beta chain) with a count of one. Germline V gives CDR1 GTSNPN, CDR2 SVGIG (reference sequence). The CDR3 contains 13 residues. Trimming took 6 bases from V and 4 from J; bases not matched to a gene: 6. The data were obtained in a study of blood T cell repertoires in COVID-19. Study at large: Some COVID-19 samples were acute and others convalescent; all came from the United States, Italy and Spain.

Repertoires were generated with immunoSEQ multiplex PCR, while TCRdb's copy carries only in-frame clones and drops some. Of 250,000 to 350,000 clones listed, 86% are singletons. The V call is TRBV30, the J call TRBJ1-1; TRBD1 matches at 9 bases. Sample: peripheral blood. The receptor's source is a woman aged 30 to 39 with active or convalescent COVID-19. The CDR3 coding sequence is TGTGCCTGTACCCGACAGGGGGGCACTGAAGCTTTCTTT. Translation gives CACTRQGGTEAFF.